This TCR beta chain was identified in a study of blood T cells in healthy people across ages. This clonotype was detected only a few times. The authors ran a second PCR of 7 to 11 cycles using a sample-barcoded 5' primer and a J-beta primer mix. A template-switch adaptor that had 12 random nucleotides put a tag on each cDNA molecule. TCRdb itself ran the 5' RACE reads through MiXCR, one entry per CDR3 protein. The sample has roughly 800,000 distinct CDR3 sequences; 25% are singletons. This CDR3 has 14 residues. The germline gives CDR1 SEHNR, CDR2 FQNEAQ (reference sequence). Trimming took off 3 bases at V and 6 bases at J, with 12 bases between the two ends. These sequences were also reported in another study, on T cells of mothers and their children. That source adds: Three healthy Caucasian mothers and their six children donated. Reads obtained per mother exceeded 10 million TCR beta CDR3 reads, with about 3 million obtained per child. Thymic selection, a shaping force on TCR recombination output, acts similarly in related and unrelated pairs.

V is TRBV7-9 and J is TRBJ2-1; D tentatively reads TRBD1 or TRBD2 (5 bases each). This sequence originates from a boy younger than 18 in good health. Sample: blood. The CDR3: CASSFGEGTNEQFF. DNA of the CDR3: TGTGCCAGCAGCTTCGGAGAGGGGACCAATGAGCAGTTCTTC.